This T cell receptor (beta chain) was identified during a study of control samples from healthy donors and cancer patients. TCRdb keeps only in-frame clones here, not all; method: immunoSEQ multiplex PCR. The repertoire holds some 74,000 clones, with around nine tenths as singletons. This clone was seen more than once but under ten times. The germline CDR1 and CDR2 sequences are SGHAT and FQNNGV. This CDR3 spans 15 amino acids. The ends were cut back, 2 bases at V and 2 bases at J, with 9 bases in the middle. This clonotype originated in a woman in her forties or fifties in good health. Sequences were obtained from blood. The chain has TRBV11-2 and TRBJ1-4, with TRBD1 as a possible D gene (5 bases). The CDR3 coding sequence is TGTGCCAGCAGCTTAAAATGGGGGACTAATGAAAAACTGTTTTTT. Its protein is CASSLKWGTNEKLFF. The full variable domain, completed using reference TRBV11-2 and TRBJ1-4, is EAGVAQSPRYKIIEKRQSVAFWCNPISGHATLYWYQQILGQGPKLLIQFQNNGVVDDSQLPKDRFSAERLKGVDSTLKIQPAKLEDSAVYLCASSLKWGTNEKLFFGSGTQLSVL.